This T cell receptor beta chain was observed in a study of blood T cell repertoires in COVID-19 (TCRdb year 2020). About the study as a whole: Samples from collaborators originated in the United States, Italy and Spain and spanned both the acute and convalescent phases of COVID-19. The material from the prospective study consisted of cDNA or gDNA derived from T cells, B-cell-depleted T cells, or PBMCs. Subjects who had been exposed to COVID-19, were actively infected with it, or had recovered from it provided the deeply sampled blood TCRbeta repertoires that made up the dataset. A freely available public database, intended as a resource for researchers studying the immune response to SARS-CoV-2, is where the repertoires were released. Samples were obtained from the ongoing ImmuneRACE study (first 160 participants) and from over a thousand subjects provided by 6 global collaborators. The sample metadata nearly always contained a de-identified subject ID, COVID-19 status, age in years and sex. Where available, HLA class I and class II types were obtained from metadata supplied by the sample provider rather than from assay-based typing.

V was cut back by 5 bases and J by 5 bases, leaving a gap of 21 bases between them. From the cysteine through the phenylalanine, the CDR3 covers 16 amino acids. Of all the DNA, just the CDR3 is kept, 48 bases in frame from base 1. CDR1 and CDR2 are read off the germline V gene as LGHNT and FRNRAP. Notes on this clone: Its antigen remains unidentified. No much larger clone exists at a distance of one base, and base qualities are not known.

TCRbeta CDR3 regions were amplified from genomic DNA by means of the immunoSEQ Assay, a bias-controlled multiplex PCR. For the original study's pipeline: The number of nucleated cells in each sample was estimated by amplification of reference gene primers within the assay. To quantify the absolute abundance of each unique TCRbeta CDR3 rearrangement, sequence reads were collapsed and filtered. Productive Simpson clonality was computed per sample as the square root of Simpson's diversity index over productive rearrangements. This is the immuneACCESS table as TCRdb keeps it, with only in-frame sequences that have V and J called. A part of the clones is gone; compared with another copy, unresolved V genes explain less than half, and the rest is unexplained. Clone size and the V and J calls come from that table; the DNA yielded D and trimming. The sample table records over 150,000 clones; approximately 86% of these occur just once. Roughly 0.57% of the sample belongs to the ten largest clones.

The paper's findings and limits, for the study overall: Clinical and demographic metadata were provided uncurated, with the amount varying by source and participant.

One collaborating source in Seattle enrolled patients during active infection and followed them longitudinally through the course of disease. Collaborating institutions collected whole blood in K2EDTA tubes following their own protocols. For TCRbeta analysis, collaborator samples were shipped as frozen whole blood, as isolated PBMCs, or as DNA extracted from either sample type. The rearrangement combines TRBV12-5 with TRBJ1-2, with TRBD1 tentatively as D gene (6 bases match). The clonotype was recovered from a man aged 60 to 69 with COVID-19, enrolled during active disease. Sequences were obtained from peripheral blood. The nucleotide sequence is TGTGCTAGTGGTCTCAATCCAGGGGTCTACGCTTATGGCTACACCTTC. It translates as CASGLNPGVYAYGYTF.